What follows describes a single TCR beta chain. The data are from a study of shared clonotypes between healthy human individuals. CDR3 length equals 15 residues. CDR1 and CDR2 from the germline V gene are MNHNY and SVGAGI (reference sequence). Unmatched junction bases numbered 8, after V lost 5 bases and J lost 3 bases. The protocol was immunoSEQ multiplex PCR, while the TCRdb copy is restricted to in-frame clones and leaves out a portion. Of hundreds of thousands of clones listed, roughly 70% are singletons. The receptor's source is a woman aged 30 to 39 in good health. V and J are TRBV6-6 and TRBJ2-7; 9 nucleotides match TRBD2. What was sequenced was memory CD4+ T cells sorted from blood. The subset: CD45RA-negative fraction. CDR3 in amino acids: CASSPTLSGSYEQYF. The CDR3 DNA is TGTGCCAGCAGTCCTACTCTTAGCGGGAGCTACGAGCAGTACTTC.